The clone carrying this T cell receptor beta chain was seen many times. This record comes from a study of T-cell memory formation after mild COVID-19. TCRdb fed the 5' RACE reads into MiXCR, producing one record per CDR3 protein. The sample lists 250,000 to 350,000 distinct CDR3 sequences, just under 20% occurring once. CDR3 length equals 14 residues. Germline values: CDR1 SGHTS, CDR2 YDEGEE. Trimming removed 0 bases from V and 7 bases from J; junction bases left unmatched: 4. The sample comprised PBMCs or a T cell subset sorted from them (not recorded which). This chain links TRBV5-8 with TRBJ1-5, with 7 bases matching TRBD1. This receptor was obtained from a young man who had mild COVID-19 (a few samples of this study predate the infection). Cell type and time point are not known. CDR3 nucleotide sequence: TGTGCCAGCAGCTTGGGCGACAGGGTCCAGCCCCAGCATTTT. This codes for CASSLGDRVQPQHF.